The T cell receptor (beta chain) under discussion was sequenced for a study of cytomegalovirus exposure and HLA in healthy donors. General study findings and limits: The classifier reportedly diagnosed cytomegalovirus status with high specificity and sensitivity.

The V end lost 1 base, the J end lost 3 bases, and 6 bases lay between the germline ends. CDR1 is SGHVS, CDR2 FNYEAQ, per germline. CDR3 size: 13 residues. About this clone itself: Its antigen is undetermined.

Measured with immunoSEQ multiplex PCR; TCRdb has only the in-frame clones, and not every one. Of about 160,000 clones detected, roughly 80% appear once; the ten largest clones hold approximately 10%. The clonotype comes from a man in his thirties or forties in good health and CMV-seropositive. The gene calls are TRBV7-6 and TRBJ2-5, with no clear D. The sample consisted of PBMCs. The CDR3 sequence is CASSLGSEETQYF. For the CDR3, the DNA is TGTGCCAGCAGCTTAGGCAGTGAAGAGACCCAGTACTTC.